The rows below give T cell receptor beta chains drawn from one sample of a study of cytomegalovirus exposure and HLA in healthy donors. Sequenced by immunoSEQ multiplex PCR; TCRdb stores in-frame clones only, minus some. The sample yields about 190,000 clones, roughly four fifths seen once. Sequenced input: PBMCs. All receptors come from a woman aged 25 to 39 in good health and CMV-seropositive. The CDR3 runs from the conserved cysteine through the conserved F or W. The D gene is left open where the match is weak. Rows give clone size only sometimes, using once, few, many, or a class for an expanded clone.

TRBV27,-,TRBD1,TRBJ2-7,TGTGCCAGCAGTCCGACAGGGGAGGCCGAGCAGTACTTC,CASSPTGEAEQYF
TRBV28,-,-,TRBJ2-5,TGTGCCAGCAGTTTATGGTCGGGACTCGCCCAGGGAGAGACCCAGTACTTC,CASSLWSGLAQGETQYF
TRBV11-2,-,TRBD1,TRBJ2-1,TGTGCCAGCAGCAAGACAGGGTATGAGCAGTTCTTC,CASSKTGYEQFF
TRBV5-6,-,-,TRBJ1-1,TGTGCCAGCAGCTTGTTGGATTCAGGGGCAAGTTGGCCTGAAGCTTTCTTT,CASSLLDSGASWPEAFF
TRBV7-2,-,-,TRBJ1-1,TGTGCCAGCAGCTTCGGGACAATGAACACTGAAGCTTTCTTT,CASSFGTMNTEAFF
TRBV28,once,TRBD1,TRBJ2-7,TGTGCCAGCAGCCCCGGGACAGGGGACTACGAGCAGTACTTC,CASSPGTGDYEQYF
TRBV11-2,once,-,TRBJ2-7,TGTGCCAGCAGCTTCTATGTAGACTACGAGCAGTACTTC,CASSFYVDYEQYF
TRBV5-8,-,-,TRBJ1-5,TGTGCCAGCAGCCCCCTTCAGGGCCGGGGCAATCAGCCCCAGCATTTT,CASSPLQGRGNQPQHF
TRBV7-9,-,TRBD1,TRBJ1-2,TGTGCCAGCAGCTTAGGGGGGACAGGTCTCTTCCCTAACTATGGCTACACCTTC,CASSLGGTGLFPNYGYTF
TRBV18,-,-,TRBJ2-7,TGTGCCAGCTCATCCCGCTACGAGCAGTACTTC,CASSSRYEQYF
TRBV14,once,-,TRBJ2-7,TGTGCCAGCAGCCAAGACGGCGAGGGCTCCTACGAGCAGTACTTC,CASSQDGEGSYEQYF
TRBV19,-,TRBD2,TRBJ2-1,TGTGCCAGTAGACCCGGGGTGACTAGCGGTTACAATGAGCAGTTCTTC,CASRPGVTSGYNEQFF
TRBV7-9,-,-,TRBJ1-5,TGTGCCAGCAGCCGCTCAGGGGACGGGCAGCCCCAGCATTTT,CASSRSGDGQPQHF
TRBV13,few,TRBD1,TRBJ1-6,TGTGCCAGCAGCTTAGGGACAGGGGGTACTTCACCCCTCCACTTT,CASSLGTGGTSPLHF
TRBV6-6,few,-,TRBJ1-6,TGTGCCGCGTCCCGCACCCGGGATTCACCCCTCCACTTT,CAASRTRDSPLHF
TRBV19,-,TRBD1,TRBJ2-1,TGTGCCAGTAGTATAGTGGGGGGACAGGGCTACAATGAGCAGTTCTTC,CASSIVGGQGYNEQFF
TRBV28,-,-,TRBJ1-2,TGTGCCAGCAGTTTTACAGGAAACTATGGCTACACCTTC,CASSFTGNYGYTF
TRBV6-1,once,-,TRBJ2-7,TGTGCCAGTGCGGGGCCGGCGGAGTATTTC,CASAGPAEYF
TRBV21-1,few,-,TRBJ2-4,TGTGCCAGCAGCAAAGGGGGGCGGGAGTCCGCCAAAAACATTCAGTACTTC,CASSKGGRESAKNIQYF
TRBV6-1,few,TRBD2,TRBJ2-7,TGTGCCAGCAGTGAGGCCGGGACTAGCGGGGGCTACGAGCAGTACTTC,CASSEAGTSGGYEQYF
TRBV27,-,-,TRBJ2-1,TGTGCCAGCAGTTTTTTACTAGCAGCCTACAATGAGCAGTTCTTC,CASSFLLAAYNEQFF
TRBV5-1,-,-,TRBJ2-2,TGCGCCAGCAGCTTGGGGAGCAAGGAGCTGTTTTTT,CASSLGSKELFF
TRBV4-1,-,-,TRBJ1-5,TGCGCCAGCAGCCAAATTCTAACTAATAATCAGCCCCAGCATTTT,CASSQILTNNQPQHF
TRBV5-1,-,TRBD2,TRBJ2-2,TGCGCCAGCAGCTTTAGCGGGAGCGCGAACACCGGGGAGCTGTTTTTT,CASSFSGSANTGELFF
TRBV7-7,-,-,TRBJ2-5,TGTGCTAGCAGCTTACCAGGGTCCGGAGAGACCCAGTACTTC,CASSLPGSGETQYF
TRBV7-9,-,TRBD1,TRBJ2-7,TGTGCCAGCAGCCCCCGACAGGGGAGCGACGAGCAGTACTTC,CASSPRQGSDEQYF
TRBV5-4,-,-,TRBJ2-3,TGTGCCAGCAGCGCAAAATTAGCCACAGATACGCAGTATTTT,CASSAKLATDTQYF
TRBV29-1,-,TRBD1,TRBJ2-7,TGCAGCGTTGAATGGGACAGGGACTACGAGCAGTACTTC,CSVEWDRDYEQYF
TRBV9,-,-,TRBJ1-3,TGTGCCAGCAGCGGGACAGCCTCTGGAAGCACCATATATTTT,CASSGTASGSTIYF
TRBV11-2,-,-,TRBJ1-3,TGTGCCAGCAGCCCCCCCGCTCAGGGTGGGTCTGGAAACACCATATATTTT,CASSPPAQGGSGNTIYF
TRBV28,-,TRBD2,TRBJ2-2,TGTGCCAGCAGGCCACCGGGACTAAAGATCGGGGAGCTGTTTTTT,CASRPPGLKIGELFF
TRBV18,-,-,TRBJ2-1,TGTGCCAGCTCCCCCCCAATGAGCTCCTACAATGAGCAGTTCTTC,CASSPPMSSYNEQFF
TRBV7-6,few,-,TRBJ2-6,TGTGCCAGCAGCCATGACAGGTCCGGGGCCAACGTCCTGACTTTC,CASSHDRSGANVLTF
TRBV6-4,-,-,TRBJ2-2,TGTGCCAGCAGTGAAATTAGCGGGAACACCGGGGAGCTGTTTTTT,CASSEISGNTGELFF
TRBV19,-,-,TRBJ2-3,TGTGCCAGTAGCCGGGACTCCCACACAGATACGCAGTATTTT,CASSRDSHTDTQYF
TRBV5-1,-,-,TRBJ2-5,TGCGCCAGCAGCAAAGGGGGAGAGACCCAGTACTTC,CASSKGGETQYF
TRBV29-1,-,-,TRBJ2-1,TGCAGCGCCCTGTCGGGAGAGTCCTACAATGAGCAGTTCTTC,CSALSGESYNEQFF
TRBV7-9,-,-,TRBJ2-7,TGTGCCAGCAGCTTAAGGGGAATCGACGAGCAGTACTTC,CASSLRGIDEQYF
TRBV6-1,-,TRBD1,TRBJ2-2,TGTGCCAGCAGTGTAGTGGGGACAGGGGGACACACCGGGGAGCTGTTTTTT,CASSVVGTGGHTGELFF
TRBV7-9,-,TRBD2,TRBJ2-1,TGTTCCAGCAGCTTATCGGGTTTTAGCGGGAGAAAGAGGTACAATGAGCAGTTCTTC,CSSSLSGFSGRKRYNEQFF
TRBV5-1,-,TRBD1,TRBJ1-2,TGCGCCAGCAGCTTGGGGCCCGGGACAGGCGACTACACCTTC,CASSLGPGTGDYTF
TRBV28,-,TRBD2,TRBJ2-7,TGTGCCAGCAGTTCCAGACTAGCGGGAGACGAGCAGTACTTC,CASSSRLAGDEQYF
TRBV14,-,TRBD2,TRBJ2-5,TGTGCCAGCAGCCAAGAATCCCCGATAGCGGGTTGGGGATACCAAGAGACCCAGTACTTC,CASSQESPIAGWGYQETQYF
TRBV4-1,-,TRBD1,TRBJ2-1,TGCGCCAGCAGCCAAGGGCAGGGGGCCGATGAGCAGTTCTTC,CASSQGQGADEQFF
TRBV6-1,few,-,TRBJ1-4,TGTGCCAGCAAACTCAACCCCAGGCCCGTGGAAAAACTGTTTTTT,CASKLNPRPVEKLFF